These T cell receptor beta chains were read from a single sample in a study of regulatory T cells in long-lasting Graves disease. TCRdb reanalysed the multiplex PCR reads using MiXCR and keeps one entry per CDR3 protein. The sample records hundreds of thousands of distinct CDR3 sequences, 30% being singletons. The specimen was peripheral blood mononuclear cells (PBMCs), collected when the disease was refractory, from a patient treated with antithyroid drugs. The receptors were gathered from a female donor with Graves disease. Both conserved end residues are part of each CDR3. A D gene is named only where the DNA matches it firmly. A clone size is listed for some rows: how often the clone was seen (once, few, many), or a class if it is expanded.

CASSLATVLGTEAFF | TGTGCCAGCAGCTTAGCGACAGTCCTTGGCACTGAAGCTTTCTTT | TRBJ1-1 | few | - | TRBV11-1
CASSIGGGDTEAFF | TGTGCCAGCAGCATCGGAGGGGGCGACACTGAAGCTTTCTTT | TRBJ1-1 | few | TRBD1 | TRBV7-9
CASSPTDSVNYGYTF | TGCGCCAGCAGCCCCACGGACAGCGTCAACTATGGCTACACCTTC | TRBJ1-2 | many | - | TRBV5-1
CSVGQEGYTF | TGCAGCGTTGGGCAGGAGGGCTACACCTTC | TRBJ1-2 | many | - | TRBV29-1
CSVARLNSGNTIYF | TGCAGCGTTGCACGACTTAACTCTGGAAACACCATATATTTT | TRBJ1-3 | - | - | TRBV29-1
CASSEAADPRYGYTF | TGTGCCAGCAGTGAAGCAGCGGACCCTCGCTATGGCTACACCTTC | TRBJ1-2 | - | - | TRBV2
CSARDTKETQYF | TGCAGTGCTAGAGATACCAAAGAGACCCAGTACTTC | TRBJ2-5 | many | - | TRBV20-1
CASSRDSRREKLFF | TGTGCCAGCAGTCGGGACAGCCGGCGGGAAAAACTGTTTTTT | TRBJ1-4 | - | TRBD1 | TRBV6-1
CASSPLRTEYNEKLFF | TGTGCCAGTAGTCCACTCCGGACAGAGTATAATGAAAAACTGTTTTTT | TRBJ1-4 | - | - | TRBV19
CAWSTGQRQANVLTF | TGTGCCTGGAGTACGGGACAACGGCAGGCCAACGTCCTGACTTTC | TRBJ2-6 | - | - | TRBV30
CASSLASGGTTGELFF | TGTGCCAGCAGCTTAGCCTCAGGGGGCACCACCGGGGAGCTGTTTTTT | TRBJ2-2 | - | TRBD1 | TRBV7-2
CATSRLTRLAGGPQYF | TGTGCCACCAGCAGACTTACGCGACTAGCGGGAGGGCCCCAGTACTTC | TRBJ2-5 | few | TRBD2 | TRBV15
CASSQGLGGYGYTF | TGTGCCAGCAGCCAAGGTCTGGGGGGTTATGGCTACACCTTC | TRBJ1-2 | - | - | TRBV14
CASSETRGRPEYF | TGTGCCAGCAGTGAAACTCGAGGTAGACCGGAGTACTTC | TRBJ2-7 | - | - | TRBV6-1
CASSIGSAGIGYTF | TGTGCCAGTAGTATAGGATCGGCGGGGATCGGCTACACCTTC | TRBJ1-2 | few | - | TRBV19
CASSLLGGYNSPLHF | TGCGCCAGCAGCTTGCTGGGAGGCTATAATTCACCCCTCCACTTT | TRBJ1-6 | few | - | TRBV5-1
CASSEDLASGSHEQYF | TGTGCCAGCAGTGAAGACTTGGCTAGCGGGAGTCACGAGCAGTACTTC | TRBJ2-7 | many | TRBD2 | TRBV2
CASKIRGGIQPQHF | TGTGCCAGCAAAATTAGGGGGGGCATTCAGCCCCAGCATTTT | TRBJ1-5 | - | - | TRBV27
CASSATGGTKNIQYF | TGTGCCAGCAGCGCCACGGGAGGGACCAAAAACATTCAGTACTTC | TRBJ2-4 | - | TRBD2 | TRBV9
CASSMGGARGYTF | TGTGCCAGCAGTATGGGGGGGGCGAGGGGCTACACCTTC | TRBJ1-2 | few | - | TRBV28
CASSSQSAGLLVETQYF | TGTGCCAGCAGCTCCCAATCGGCAGGGCTCTTAGTTGAGACCCAGTACTTC | TRBJ2-5 | few | - | TRBV7-9
CASTRTGGNYGYTF | TGTGCCAGCACCCGGACAGGGGGCAACTATGGCTACACCTTC | TRBJ1-2 | few | TRBD1 | TRBV6-2/TRBV6-3
CASSLNVDSSEAFF | TGTGCCAGCAGCCTGAACGTCGACAGCAGTGAAGCTTTCTTT | TRBJ1-1 | - | - | TRBV14
CASRTTTNYGYTF | TGTGCCAGCAGAACAACAACTAACTATGGCTACACCTTC | TRBJ1-2 | - | - | TRBV12-3/TRBV12-4
CATSGLPSWTQYF | TGTGCCACCTCAGGTTTACCAAGTTGGACCCAGTACTTC | TRBJ2-5 | many | - | TRBV12-3/TRBV12-4
CASSPNGVNSPLHF | TGTGCCAGCAGCCCAAACGGGGTAAATTCACCCCTCCACTTT | TRBJ1-6 | many | - | TRBV12-3/TRBV12-4
CVSSVTGKFYGYTF | TGTGTCAGCAGTGTGACCGGAAAGTTCTATGGCTACACCTTC | TRBJ1-2 | few | - | TRBV2
CASSIIAGGPSYNEQFF | TGTGCCAGTAGTATAATAGCGGGAGGGCCCTCCTACAATGAGCAGTTCTTC | TRBJ2-1 | - | TRBD2 | TRBV19
CASRAGTTTYNEQFF | TGTGCCAGCAGGGCCGGGACTACGACCTACAATGAGCAGTTCTTC | TRBJ2-1 | - | TRBD2 | TRBV2
CASRRAQWDTGELFF | TGTGCCAGCAGGAGGGCGCAGTGGGACACCGGGGAGCTGTTTTTT | TRBJ2-2 | - | - | TRBV27
CASTKSPGPELMNTEAFF | TGTGCCAGCACCAAATCCCCGGGCCCGGAATTGATGAACACTGAAGCTTTCTTT | TRBJ1-1 | - | - | TRBV3-1
CASSGRGGTQYF | TGTGCCAGCAGTGGGCGGGGGGGGACCCAGTACTTC | TRBJ2-5 | many | TRBD2 | TRBV2
CSVEDQDRGPYEQYF | TGCAGCGTTGAAGATCAGGACAGGGGGCCCTACGAGCAGTACTTC | TRBJ2-7 | - | TRBD1 | TRBV29-1
CASSLGPARNYGYTF | TGCGCCAGCAGCTTAGGGCCAGCTCGGAACTATGGCTACACCTTC | TRBJ1-2 | - | - | TRBV5-1
CASSQGTSGETQYF | TGTGCCAGCAGCCAAGGGACTAGTGGGGAGACCCAGTACTTC | TRBJ2-5 | - | TRBD2 | TRBV4-2
CASSPSQDYGYTF | TGTGCCAGCTCCCCAAGCCAGGATTATGGCTACACCTTC | TRBJ1-2 | - | - | TRBV18
CASRQGSFGEQYF | TGTGCCAGCAGACAAGGGAGTTTTGGGGAGCAGTACTTC | TRBJ2-7 | many | - | TRBV27
CASSPLEAGGVTGELFF | TGTGCCAGCTCACCACTTGAAGCGGGAGGGGTTACCGGGGAGCTGTTTTTT | TRBJ2-2 | - | TRBD2 | TRBV18
CASSLSGGRNTGELFF | TGTGCCAGCAGCTTATCGGGCGGGAGGAACACCGGGGAGCTGTTTTTT | TRBJ2-2 | - | TRBD2 | TRBV7-3
CASSEGIGSTEAFF | TGCGCCAGCAGTGAGGGGATTGGGAGCACTGAAGCTTTCTTT | TRBJ1-1 | - | - | TRBV10-1
CATSRVRENSPLHF | TGTGCCACCAGCAGAGTAAGGGAGAATTCACCCCTCCACTTT | TRBJ1-6 | - | - | TRBV15